This TCR beta chain was captured in a study of glioma-infiltrating T cells after dendritic cell vaccination. The overall study: Autologous tumor lysate-pulsed dendritic cell vaccination was given between about 2003 and 2013.

Measured with immunoSEQ multiplex PCR; TCRdb has only the in-frame clones, and not every one. The sample has 90,000 to 95,000 clones; 75% to 85% are singletons. Time point of the sample: after dendritic cell vaccination, including at tumor progression/relapse. The sequencing used blood, collected after dendritic cell vaccination. The clonotype originates from a human donor with glioblastoma.

The chain's CDR3 is CASSPSGVSGELFF. The CDR3 bases are TGTGCCAGCAGCCCCTCGGGGGTATCCGGGGAGCTGTTTTTT. V is TRBV5-6 and J is TRBJ2-2; TRBD2 is a possible D gene (6 bases). V was trimmed by 4 bases and J by 6 bases, leaving 13 bases between them. Germline V gene lookup returns CDR1 SGHDT and CDR2 YYEEEE. The CDR3 covers 14 residues.